A single sample is the source of the 32 T cell receptor beta chains below, sequenced in a study of blood T cell repertoires in COVID-19. Measured with immunoSEQ multiplex PCR; TCRdb has only the in-frame clones, and not every one. The table lists approximately 340,000 clones, 87% of them singletons. Sequences were obtained from peripheral blood. The receptors were gathered from a young man with COVID-19, enrolled during active disease.

The V call is TRBV5-1, the J call TRBJ2-7; D possibly corresponds to TRBD1 (7 bases). CDR1 and CDR2 (germline): SGHRS, YFSETQ. The length of the CDR3 is 14 residues. Trimming removed 3 bases from V and 6 bases from J, with 16 bases in between. CDR3 nucleotides: TGCGCCAGCAGCTGGAGCCAGGGGGGAATCGAGCAGTACTTC. Translating gives CASSWSQGGIEQYF.

The chain has TRBV28 and TRBJ2-1; TRBD1 is a possible D gene (6 bases). The CDR3 spans 18 residues. The germline V and J ends were trimmed by 3 bases and 0 bases, with 18 bases remaining between them. The germline gives CDR1 MDHEN, CDR2 SYDVKM. In nucleotides, the CDR3 is TGTGCCAGCAGTTTCCCCGGACAGACCAGGCTCTCCTACAATGAGCAGTTCTTC. Translating it yields CASSFPGQTRLSYNEQFF. The full variable domain, with the rest looked up from reference TRBV28 and TRBJ2-1, is DVKVTQSSRYLVKRTGEKVFLECVQDMDHENMFWYRQDPGLGLRLIYFSYDVKMKEKGDIPEGYSVSREKKERFSLILESASTNQTSMYLCASSFPGQTRLSYNEQFFGPGTRLTVL.

The chain couples TRBV11-3 to TRBJ1-1, with D possibly matching TRBD1 (5 bases). The CDR3 length is 15 residues. Trimming left V 5 bases short and J 7 bases short, with 20 bases between. Germline V gene data show CDR1 as SGHNT and CDR2 as YENEEA. The CDR3 DNA follows: TGTGCCAGCAGCCACCGGACATCCCCCTGGGGTGAAGCTTTCTTT. This codes for CASSHRTSPWGEAFF.

This clone has only one observation. The genes are TRBV11-3 and TRBJ2-1, with TRBD2 identical over 11 bases. The V gene end was trimmed by 3 bases and the J gene end by 4 bases; junction bases not matched to a gene: 5. Germline CDR1 reads SGHNT; CDR2 reads YENEEA. The CDR3 totals 16 residues. CDR3 amino acids: CASSFSGTSGYNEQFF. CDR3 nucleotides: TGTGCCAGCAGCTTCTCCGGGACTAGCGGATACAATGAGCAGTTCTTC. Full variable domain (missing parts from reference TRBV11-3 and TRBJ2-1): EAGVVQSPRYKIIEKKQPVAFWCNPISGHNTLYWYLQNLGQGPELLIRYENEEAVDDSQLPKDRFSAERLKGVDSTLKIQPAELGDSAVYLCASSFSGTSGYNEQFFGPGTRLTVL.

The sample holds a few counts of this clone. The chain links TRBV19 to TRBJ1-2; maybe TRBD1 (6 bases). V lost 2 bases and J 8 bases, leaving 18 bases between the germline ends. The length of the CDR3 is 15 residues. Germline V gives CDR1 LNHDA, CDR2 SQIVND (reference sequence). In DNA form, the CDR3 reads TGTGCCAGTAGTATACCCGACAGGCGGACGCGAGGCTACACCTTC. It translates to CASSIPDRRTRGYTF.

This sequence joins TRBV28 and TRBJ1-5, with D hard to call. V was cut by 5 bases and J by 4 bases, with 18 bases left in between. Germline V lookup: CDR1 MDHEN, CDR2 SYDVKM. The length of the CDR3 is 16 residues. CDR3 amino acids: CASSPRTVLVNQPQHF. DNA for the CDR3: TGTGCCAGCAGTCCGCGGACTGTCCTCGTGAATCAGCCCCAGCATTTT.

The chain's CDR3 is CASGLVVGTEAFF. The CDR3 nucleotides are TGTGCTAGTGGTTTGGTGGTCGGGACTGAAGCTTTCTTT. The rearrangement joins TRBV12-5 to TRBJ1-1; D is unresolved. In germline, CDR1 is LGHNT, CDR2 FRNRAP. Trimming left V 0 bases short and J 5 bases short, with 7 bases between. CDR3 size: 13 residues.

This chain connects TRBV5-1 to TRBJ2-3; 9 nucleotides line up with TRBD2. Germline CDR1 and CDR2: SGHRS and YFSETQ. The V and J ends lost 0 bases and 0 bases, in that order; junction bases with no gene match: 2. The CDR3 has 16 residues. CDR3 protein: CASSLVLAGSTDTQYF. CDR3 bases: TGCGCCAGCAGCTTGGTGCTAGCGGGGAGCACAGATACGCAGTATTTT.

The V and J genes are TRBV7-2 and TRBJ1-3, with TRBD1 matching over 9 bases. Germline loops: CDR1 SGHTA, CDR2 FQGNSA. After removal of 8 bases from V and 0 bases from J, the junction contained 5 bases not matched to a gene. The CDR3 totals 15 residues. The CDR3: CASGGQGLSGNTIYF. CDR3 coding DNA: TGTGCCAGCGGGGGACAGGGCCTCTCTGGAAACACCATATATTTT. Full variable domain (remainder filled in from reference TRBV7-2 and TRBJ1-3): GAGVSQSPSNKVTEKGKDVELRCDPISGHTALYWYRQSLGQGLEFLIYFQGNSAPDKSGLPSDRFSAERTGGSVSTLTIQRTQQEDSAVYLCASGGQGLSGNTIYFGEGSWLTVV.

The J gene is TRBJ2-7, the V gene TRBV7-2; D unclear. The CDR3 loop spans 14 amino acids. Per the germline V gene, CDR1 is SGHTA and CDR2 is FQGNSA. Trimming cost V 3 bases and J 0 bases, with 9 bases left between them. This CDR3 is CASSFGGFSYEQYF. The DNA for the CDR3 is TGTGCCAGCAGCTTCGGCGGCTTCTCCTACGAGCAGTACTTC.

This clone has only one observation. The chain links TRBV7-9 to TRBJ2-3, with 12 bases that match TRBD2. V lost 3 bases and J lost 7; bases outside the gene matches: 5. This CDR3 is built from 15 residues. The germline V gene encodes CDR1 SEHNR and CDR2 FQNEAQ (reference sequence). DNA for the CDR3: TGTGCCAGCAGCTTCCTAGCGGGGGGGCCGCATACGCAGTATTTT. Translated, it gives CASSFLAGGPHTQYF.

The V gene is TRBV5-1, the J gene TRBJ1-1, with 7 bases aligning to TRBD1. V lost 5 bases to trimming and J lost 1 base; unmatched junction nucleotides: 11. The CDR3 consists of 16 residues. Germline V gives CDR1 SGHRS, CDR2 YFSETQ. CDR3 nucleotide sequence: TGCGCCAGCAGTACTCGATACCGGGACAGGAACACTGAAGCTTTCTTT. It yields the protein CASSTRYRDRNTEAFF.

The table lists this clone with a few counts. The chain couples TRBV6-6 to TRBJ2-3; 9 nucleotides agree with TRBD1. Germline V gives CDR1 MNHNY, CDR2 SVGAGI (reference sequence). The CDR3 spans 16 residues. Germline trimming cut 5 bases from V and 3 bases from J; bases unmatched to any gene: 9. CDR3 amino acids: CASSRLTGGKTDTQYF. Here the CDR3 DNA reads TGTGCCAGCAGTCGACTAACAGGGGGCAAAACAGATACGCAGTATTTT.

The DNA of the CDR3 is TGTGCCAGCAGCTTAGCGCAAGGGGACACTGAAGCTTTCTTT. Amino acid sequence: CASSLAQGDTEAFF. The rearrangement links TRBV7-2 to TRBJ1-1, with TRBD1 as a possible D gene (5 bases). From germline, CDR1 is SGHTA and CDR2 FQGNSA. The germline V and J ends were trimmed by 0 bases and 3 bases, with 8 bases remaining between them. The CDR3 has 14 residues.

The chain combines TRBV18 with TRBJ1-3; D is unresolved. Germline CDR1 is KGHSH and CDR2 is LQKENI. Trimming removed 1 base at V and 0 bases at J, with 13 bases between. This CDR3 comprises 17 residues. The CDR3 sequence is CASSPLEAAYSGNTIYF. The CDR3 region has the DNA TGTGCCAGCTCACCACTTGAGGCGGCCTACTCTGGAAACACCATATATTTT. The whole variable domain, remainder taken from reference TRBV18 and TRBJ1-3, is NAGVMQNPRHLVRRRGQEARLRCSPMKGHSHVYWYRQLPEEGLKFMVYLQKENIIDESGMPKERFSAEFPKEGPSILRIQQVVRGDSAAYFCASSPLEAAYSGNTIYFGEGSWLTVV.

The chain recombines TRBV5-1 with TRBJ2-3, with 12 bases that match TRBD2. Germline CDR1 is SGHRS and CDR2 is YFSETQ. The CDR3 consists of 19 residues. The V and J ends lost 1 base and 1 base, in that order; junction bases with no gene match: 10. In DNA, the CDR3 is TGCGCCAGCAGCTTGTGGACTAGCGGGGCTACCACGCGCACAGATACGCAGTATTTT. Translation: CASSLWTSGATTRTDTQYF.

The genes are TRBV5-1 and TRBJ2-7, with D possibly being TRBD2 (5 bases). Germline V gives CDR1 SGHRS, CDR2 YFSETQ. V shed 2 bases and J shed 3 bases, with 24 bases lying between them. The CDR3 extends over 18 amino acids. This chain's CDR3 is CASSFRPSTRSGGYEQYF. The CDR3 bases are TGCGCCAGCAGCTTCCGTCCTTCCACTAGGAGTGGTGGCTACGAGCAGTACTTC. The entire variable domain, with the rest obtained from reference TRBV5-1 and TRBJ2-7, is as follows: KAGVTQTPRYLIKTRGQQVTLSCSPISGHRSVSWYQQTPGQGLQFLFEYFSETQRNKGNFPGRFSGRQFSNSRSEMNVSTLELGDSALYLCASSFRPSTRSGGYEQYFGPGTRLTVT.

This chain uses TRBV25-1 with TRBJ1-4; a possible D gene is TRBD1 (5 bases). Trimming took 2 bases from V and 4 from J, leaving 8 bases between them. Germline CDR1 reads MGHDK; CDR2 reads SYGVNS. The CDR3 sequence is 14 residues long. DNA for the CDR3: TGTGCCAGCAGTGAAGCCAGGGATAATGAAAAACTGTTTTTT. Translating it yields CASSEARDNEKLFF.

The rearrangement links TRBV9 to TRBJ2-2; 7 positions agree with TRBD1. Looked up from germline, CDR1 is SGDLS and CDR2 is YYNGEE. This CDR3 has 21 residues. The ends lost 0 bases at V and 4 bases at J; junction bases unmatched: 21. The CDR3 DNA reads as TGTGCCAGCAGCGTAGCTACGAGTGGGGATCCGCAGGGACAGCTCACCGGGGAGCTGTTTTTT. It specifies CASSVATSGDPQGQLTGELFF.

The genes are TRBV6-5 and TRBJ1-1; no definite D call. Germline V gene data show CDR1 as MNHEY and CDR2 as SVGAGI. V gave up 2 bases and J gave up 8 bases, with 6 bases separating them. CDR3 size: 11 residues. The CDR3 spells CASSYRQEAFF. The CDR3 DNA follows: TGTGCCAGCAGTTACCGACAAGAAGCTTTCTTT.

The chain joins TRBV24-1 to TRBJ1-2; D possibly corresponds to TRBD1 (6 bases). The germline V gene has CDR1 KGHDR and CDR2 SFDVKD. This CDR3 comprises 15 residues. V lost 11 bases and J 0 bases, leaving 18 bases between the germline ends. The CDR3 loop reads CAITGTTSSNYGYTF. CDR3 bases: TGTGCCATTACCGGGACAACCTCTTCTAACTATGGCTACACCTTC.

V and J are TRBV9 and TRBJ1-1; possibly TRBD1 for D (5 bases). CDR1 is SGDLS and CDR2 is YYNGEE in the germline V gene. V lost 2 bases, J lost 1 base, and 9 bases lay in between. The CDR3 consists of 14 residues. The CDR3 reads CASSVRTTNTEAFF. DNA of the CDR3: TGTGCCAGCAGCGTGAGGACAACGAACACTGAAGCTTTCTTT.

The sample holds one count of this clone. The rearrangement uses TRBV18 and TRBJ2-2, with D maybe TRBD1 (6 bases). CDR3 length: 14 amino acids. Trimming left V 5 bases short and J 1 base short, with 8 bases between. Germline V gives CDR1 KGHSH, CDR2 LQKENI. The chain's CDR3 is CASSLQGNTGELFF. CDR3 DNA: TGTGCCAGCTCATTACAGGGGAACACCGGGGAGCTGTTTTTT.

The J gene is TRBJ2-7, the V gene TRBV18, with 7 bases aligning to TRBD1. This CDR3 spans 14 amino acids. With V trimmed by 3 bases and J by 5 bases, 7 bases remained unmatched. Germline V gene data show CDR1 as KGHSH and CDR2 as LQKENI. The CDR3 region has the DNA TGTGCCAGCTCACCGGGACAGACCCCTGACGAGCAGTACTTC. Its translation is CASSPGQTPDEQYF.

V gene TRBV5-1 combines with J gene TRBJ1-1; D is perhaps TRBD1 (6 bases). The CDR3 totals 15 residues. V was clipped by 6 bases and J by 1 base, with 16 bases between them. Germline values: CDR1 SGHRS, CDR2 YFSETQ. CDR3 in DNA: TGCGCCAGCACCCTTCAGGGGCAGGCGAACACTGAAGCTTTCTTT. Protein sequence: CASTLQGQANTEAFF. Full variable domain (outside the CDR3, taken from reference TRBV5-1 and TRBJ1-1): KAGVTQTPRYLIKTRGQQVTLSCSPISGHRSVSWYQQTPGQGLQFLFEYFSETQRNKGNFPGRFSGRQFSNSRSEMNVSTLELGDSALYLCASTLQGQANTEAFFGQGTRLTVV.

The rearrangement joins TRBV20-1 to TRBJ2-2; D is perhaps TRBD2 (5 bases). In germline, CDR1 is DFQATT, CDR2 SNEGSKA (reference sequence). The ends were cut back, 5 bases at V and 7 bases at J, with 11 bases in the middle. CDR3 length equals 12 residues. The CDR3 reads CSAGAGHGELFF. As DNA, the CDR3 is TGCAGTGCTGGTGCGGGTCACGGGGAGCTGTTTTTT.

The chain has TRBV9 and TRBJ2-5; weak D call: TRBD2 (7 bases). Germline loops: CDR1 SGDLS, CDR2 YYNGEE. CDR3 length: 16 amino acids. V lost 0 bases, J lost 5 bases, and 17 bases lay in between. CDR3 nucleotide sequence: TGTGCCAGCAGCGTAGCTTCGGGGGGCGGTGGGGAGACCCAGTACTTC. As protein: CASSVASGGGGETQYF. The full variable domain, completed using reference TRBV9 and TRBJ2-5, is DSGVTQTPKHLITATGQRVTLRCSPRSGDLSVYWYQQSLDQGLQFLIQYYNGEERAKGNILERFSAQQFPDLHSELNLSSLELGDSALYFCASSVASGGGGETQYFGPGTRLLVL.

The chain is built from TRBV6-4 and TRBJ2-3, with 10 bases lining up with TRBD2. Unmatched junction bases numbered 8, after V lost 6 bases and J lost 5 bases. The CDR3 totals 15 residues. In germline, CDR1 is MRHNA, CDR2 SNTAGT. CDR3 sequence reads: CASSLLAGSKDTQYF. CDR3 DNA sequence: TGTGCCAGCAGCCTACTAGCGGGAAGTAAAGATACGCAGTATTTT.

The chain is built from TRBV5-1 and TRBJ2-3; D gene unclear. This CDR3 is 12 amino acids long. V lost 9 bases and J lost 1, with 9 bases in between. Germline V gene sequence: CDR1 SGHRS, CDR2 YFSETQ. CDR3 sequence reads: CATGWGTDTQYF. In nucleotides, the CDR3 is TGCGCCACCGGGTGGGGCACAGATACGCAGTATTTT.

The chain combines TRBV6-6 with TRBJ1-2; 8 positions agree with TRBD1. J gave up 2 bases and V 6 bases, and 8 bases lay outside the gene matches. The CDR3 sequence is 15 residues long. Germline CDR1 is MNHNY and CDR2 is SVGAGI (reference sequence). CDR3 protein: CASSLQGAGNYGYTF. CDR3 nucleotides: TGTGCCAGCAGCTTGCAGGGGGCAGGAAACTATGGCTACACCTTC.

The chain recombines TRBV6-2 or TRBV6-3 with TRBJ1-5; a weak D match, TRBD1 (6 bases). CDR1 is MNHEY, CDR2 SVGEGT, per germline. Trimming pared 6 bases from V and 6 bases from J, leaving 15 bases between. The CDR3 is made up of 14 amino acids. The CDR3 bases are TGTGCCAGCAGCCTCACAGGGTCTGTTCAGCCCCAGCATTTT. Protein product: CASSLTGSVQPQHF.

The chain recombines TRBV11-2 with TRBJ1-6; a weak D match, TRBD1 (5 bases). The germline V gene encodes CDR1 SGHAT and CDR2 FQNNGV. Trimming shortened V by 5 bases and J by 6 bases, and 14 bases separated the two germline ends. The CDR3 is made up of 15 amino acids. The CDR3 protein is CASSPPGRGNSPLHF. DNA for the CDR3: TGTGCCAGCAGCCCGCCGGGGAGGGGTAATTCACCCCTCCACTTT.